Described below is a single T cell receptor beta chain sequence and its context. In the study's own analysis: Researchers report that nucleated cell counts were estimated from reference gene primer amplification. Assay used: immunoSEQ multiplex PCR; TCRdb lists only in-frame clones, some missing. V and J calls plus clone size are reproduced from that table; the DNA served to infer D and trimming. The data show more than 150,000 clones, with roughly 78% seen just once and 2.8% held by the top ten. Looked up from germline, CDR1 is MNHEY and CDR2 is SVGAGI. V dropped 7 bases and J dropped 8; count of bases not matched to a gene: 13. The CDR3 covers 15 residues. The data derive from a study of blood T cell repertoires in COVID-19. About the study: PBMCs, B-cell-depleted T cells, or T cells provided the cDNA or gDNA that made up the material.

The chain has TRBV6-5 and TRBJ2-1, with 8 positions matching TRBD1. This TCR derives from an elderly woman with active or convalescent COVID-19. The material sequenced was peripheral blood. In nucleotides, the CDR3 is TGTGCCAGCAAATTAGAGGACAGGGTGGGCGATGAGCAGTTCTTC. Residues: CASKLEDRVGDEQFF.